The 27 T cell receptor beta chains listed next were all sequenced from one sample in a study of blood T cell repertoires in COVID-19. Sequencing was performed with immunoSEQ multiplex PCR; in TCRdb, only in-frame clones are kept and a portion is missing. The data show approximately 250,000 clones, approximately 90% seen once. Specimen: PBMCs or T cells enriched from blood (not recorded which). The receptors shown here come from a woman aged 40 to 50 with acute COVID-19.

The rearrangement links TRBV3-1 (or the pseudogene TRBV3-2) to TRBJ1-2; 8 nucleotides agree with TRBD1. V lost 1 base to trimming and J lost 6 bases; unmatched junction nucleotides: 10. Per germline, CDR1 LGHDT and CDR2 YNNKEL (reference sequence). The CDR3 contains 16 residues. The CDR3 nucleotides are TGTGCCAGCAGCCAAGGGACGGCAGGGGGCGGTCATGGCTACACCTTC. It specifies CASSQGTAGGGHGYTF.

This chain links TRBV11-3 with TRBJ2-2; 8 bases are shared with TRBD2. With V trimmed by 11 bases and J by 5 bases, 10 bases remained unmatched. This CDR3 spans 14 amino acids. Germline values: CDR1 SGHNT, CDR2 YENEEA. The CDR3 DNA reads as TGTGCCTGCGGCCCCGGGGGGGGAACCGGGGAGCTGTTTTTT. It yields the protein CACGPGGGTGELFF.

This chain connects TRBV19 to TRBJ2-2, with 9 bases lining up with TRBD2. J lost 0 bases, V lost 4 bases, and 15 bases had no gene match. This CDR3 has 20 amino acids. Germline V lookup: CDR1 LNHDA, CDR2 SQIVND (reference sequence). The CDR3 nucleotides are TGTGCCAGTAGTAGACTTAGCGGGAGCGCCCAAAAAGCGAACACCGGGGAGCTGTTTTTT. As protein: CASSRLSGSAQKANTGELFF. Full variable domain (remainder filled in from reference TRBV19 and TRBJ2-2): DGGITQSPKYLFRKEGQNVTLSCEQNLNHDAMYWYRQDPGQGLRLIYYSQIVNDFQKGDIAEGYSVSREKKESFPLTVTSAQKNPTAFYLCASSRLSGSAQKANTGELFFGEGSRLTVL.

The chain is built from TRBV10-3 and TRBJ2-1, with D tentatively TRBD1 (6 bases). V was trimmed by 10 bases and J by 6 bases, leaving 19 bases between them. The CDR3 covers 14 residues. Germline CDR1 and CDR2: ENHRY and SYGVKD. CDR3 sequence (DNA): TGTGCCACGGACAACGCTGGGGGCCTCAATGAGCAGTTCTTC. Amino acid sequence: CATDNAGGLNEQFF.

On this clone: Additional DNA sequences in this sample encode the identical CDR3. V is TRBV18 and J is TRBJ1-5, with D unresolved. Germline V CDR1 and CDR2: KGHSH, LQKENI. CDR3 length: 13 amino acids. Trimming removed 6 bases at V and 5 bases at J, with 11 bases between. The CDR3 bases are TGTGCCAGCTCCCCAACTGGAGATCAGCCCCAGCATTTT. Its translation: CASSPTGDQPQHF.

This clone was counted a single time. The CDR3 loop is CSASADSRHKNIQYF. For the CDR3, the DNA is TGCAGTGCTAGTGCCGACAGCCGACACAAAAACATTCAGTACTTC. V is TRBV20-1 and J is TRBJ2-4, with D possibly matching TRBD1 (5 bases). V shed 3 bases and J shed 3 bases, with 15 bases lying between them. The germline V gene encodes CDR1 DFQATT and CDR2 SNEGSKA (reference sequence). CDR3 length equals 15 residues.

The V and J genes are TRBV5-4 and TRBJ1-4; 9 nucleotides align to TRBD1. V was clipped by 4 bases and J by 7 bases; unmatched bases: 11. This CDR3 contains 16 residues. Germline V gives CDR1 SGHNT, CDR2 YYREEE (reference sequence). CDR3 bases: TGTGCCAGCAGCCCCCCGGGACAGGGTGGAGTTGAAAAACTGTTTTTT. Its translation is CASSPPGQGGVEKLFF.

The V gene is TRBV4-3, the J gene TRBJ2-2; tentatively, D is TRBD1 (6 bases). The CDR3 is 17 amino acids. Germline V gene lookup returns CDR1 LGHNA and CDR2 YSLEER. Trimming removed 3 bases from V and 3 bases from J, with 17 bases in between. The CDR3 nucleotides read TGCGCCAGCAGCCACGATATAACAGGGATGGACACCGGGGAGCTGTTTTTT. This codes for CASSHDITGMDTGELFF.

This clone was seen a single time. The rearrangement joins TRBV28 to TRBJ2-2; D may be TRBD1 (5 bases). Germline V gene lookup returns CDR1 MDHEN and CDR2 SYDVKM. Trimming shortened V by 6 bases and J by 6 bases, and 11 bases separated the two germline ends. This CDR3 is built from 13 residues. In DNA, the CDR3 is TGTGCCAGCAGGGCTACAGGAGCCGGGGAGCTGTTTTTT. Translating it yields CASRATGAGELFF.

The chain links TRBV4-2 to TRBJ2-1; 9 bases line up with TRBD2. The CDR3 extends over 16 amino acids. From germline, CDR1 is LGHNA and CDR2 YNFKEQ. The V gene end was trimmed by 8 bases and the J gene end by 9 bases; junction bases not matched to a gene: 17. The CDR3 DNA reads as TGTGCCAGCGGTCAAATAGCGGGAGTATCCCCGAGTGAGCAGTTCTTC. Amino acids: CASGQIAGVSPSEQFF.

The gene calls are TRBV13 and TRBJ2-1; 10 nucleotides line up with TRBD2. The junction had 5 bases not matched to a gene; V was cut back by 5 bases and J by 4 bases. CDR1 is PRHDT and CDR2 is FYEKMQ in the germline V gene (reference sequence). The CDR3 covers 15 residues. The CDR3 sequence: CASSRGTSAYNEQFF. As DNA, the CDR3 is TGTGCCAGCAGCCGCGGGACTAGCGCTTACAATGAGCAGTTCTTC.

This clone occurred once. The chain uses TRBV18 and TRBJ2-1; 7 nucleotides match TRBD1. This CDR3 spans 13 amino acids. V shed 6 bases and J 4 bases; nucleotides not matched to a gene: 3. Germline loops: CDR1 KGHSH, CDR2 LQKENI. This CDR3 is CASSATGYNEQFF. CDR3 sequence (DNA): TGTGCCAGCTCGGCGACAGGGTACAATGAGCAGTTCTTC.

The chain joins TRBV24-1 to TRBJ1-2; a possible D gene is TRBD1 (6 bases). Germline V gene sequence: CDR1 KGHDR, CDR2 SFDVKD. V lost 4 bases, J lost 8 bases, and 16 bases lay in between. The CDR3 is 14 amino acids. CDR3 protein: CATSETTGVAGYTF. CDR3 coding DNA: TGTGCCACCAGTGAGACGACAGGCGTGGCGGGCTACACCTTC.

The chain joins TRBV5-1 to TRBJ1-4, with D perhaps TRBD1 (5 bases). CDR1 is SGHRS and CDR2 is YFSETQ in the germline V gene. Trimming cost V 3 bases and J 6 bases, with 21 bases left between them. CDR3 length: 17 amino acids. The CDR3 DNA sequence: TGCGCCAGCAGCTCCACAATCGTGGGGGGTGGGGATGAAAAACTGTTTTTT. It codes for CASSSTIVGGGDEKLFF.

The chain links TRBV9 to TRBJ2-3, with 9 bases that match TRBD2. The trim removed 0 bases at V and 5 bases at J, leaving 7 bases unmatched. The CDR3 runs 16 residues. Germline V CDR1 and CDR2: SGDLS, YYNGEE. CDR3 bases: TGTGCCAGCAGCGTAGGGGCGGGAGGGCCGTTAGATACGCAGTATTTT. Translated, it gives CASSVGAGGPLDTQYF. Using reference TRBV9 and TRBJ2-3 for the parts outside the CDR3, the full variable domain is DSGVTQTPKHLITATGQRVTLRCSPRSGDLSVYWYQQSLDQGLQFLIQYYNGEERAKGNILERFSAQQFPDLHSELNLSSLELGDSALYFCASSVGAGGPLDTQYFGPGTRLTVL.

The chain couples TRBV6-5 to TRBJ1-3; D is ambiguous. CDR3 length: 14 amino acids. Germline CDR1 and CDR2: MNHEY and SVGAGI. V shed 6 bases and J shed 0 bases, with 9 bases lying between them. DNA for the CDR3: TGTGCCAGCAGACGGGAGGGCTCTGGAAACACCATATATTTT. This translates into CASRREGSGNTIYF.

The rearrangement links TRBV2 to TRBJ1-4; 9 positions agree with TRBD1. The CDR3 contains 15 residues. V dropped 7 bases and J dropped 3; count of bases not matched to a gene: 6. CDR1 and CDR2 (germline): SNHLY, FYNNEI. This chain's CDR3 is CASTVDRGANEKLFF. CDR3 nucleotides: TGTGCCAGCACCGTAGACAGGGGGGCTAATGAAAAACTGTTTTTT.

The count of this clone is one. The chain combines TRBV28 with TRBJ1-5, with TRBD1 matching 12 bases. This CDR3 contains 18 residues. V gave up 6 bases and J gave up 2 bases; unmatched junction bases: 11. The germline CDR1 and CDR2 sequences are MDHEN and SYDVKM. CDR3 amino acids: CASSPNRDRGRGNQPQHF. CDR3 coding DNA: TGTGCCAGCAGCCCAAACCGGGACAGGGGGCGAGGCAATCAGCCCCAGCATTTT. Full variable domain (remainder filled in from reference TRBV28 and TRBJ1-5): DVKVTQSSRYLVKRTGEKVFLECVQDMDHENMFWYRQDPGLGLRLIYFSYDVKMKEKGDIPEGYSVSREKKERFSLILESASTNQTSMYLCASSPNRDRGRGNQPQHFGDGTRLSIL.

V is TRBV12-3 or TRBV12-4 and J is TRBJ1-1; D is unclear. This CDR3 spans 13 amino acids. V shed 6 bases and J shed 4 bases, with 12 bases lying between them. CDR3 DNA: TGTGCCAGCAGGCCGACCGGAGTCACTGAAGCTTTCTTT. It is translated as CASRPTGVTEAFF.

CDR3 in DNA: TGTGCCAGCTCAAGGGGACAGCAAGAGACCCAGTACTTC. Translation gives CASSRGQQETQYF. This rearrangement joins TRBV18 to TRBJ2-5; the match to TRBD1 covers 7 bases. Germline V gives CDR1 KGHSH, CDR2 LQKENI. The CDR3 spans 13 residues. V shed 5 bases and J 2 bases; nucleotides not matched to a gene: 2.

This rearrangement joins TRBV19 to TRBJ1-1; 10 positions match TRBD1. The V and J ends lost 6 bases and 4 bases, in that order; junction bases with no gene match: 2. CDR1 is LNHDA and CDR2 is SQIVND in the germline V gene (reference sequence). This CDR3 spans 13 amino acids. In DNA, the CDR3 is TGTGCCAGTAGGGGACAGGGGACCACTGAAGCTTTCTTT. It is translated as CASRGQGTTEAFF.

The rearrangement links TRBV6-1 to TRBJ1-2, with no clear D. CDR3 size: 13 residues. Germline CDR1 MNHNS, CDR2 SASEGT. Trimming removed 0 bases at V and 5 bases at J, with 7 bases between. The CDR3 spells CASSEAPVYGYTF. The DNA of the CDR3 is TGTGCCAGCAGTGAAGCCCCCGTATATGGCTACACCTTC.

This clone was seen once. The chain couples TRBV3-1 (or the pseudogene TRBV3-2) to TRBJ1-6; 9 bases are shared with TRBD1. V dropped 3 bases and J dropped 7; count of bases not matched to a gene: 7. Germline values: CDR1 LGHDT, CDR2 YNNKEL (reference sequence). CDR3 length equals 16 residues. The CDR3 DNA reads TGTGCCAGCAGCCACACGGGACAGGGTGAGAATTCACCCCTCCACTTT. This gives the protein CASSHTGQGENSPLHF.

The chain recombines TRBV2 with TRBJ2-1, with 12 bases identical to TRBD2. Germline V gene lookup returns CDR1 SNHLY and CDR2 FYNNEI. V shed 8 bases, J shed 7 bases, and the junction held 9 bases outside the gene matches. The CDR3 sequence is 15 residues long. CDR3 sequence reads: CASDRFGLAGNEQFF. DNA of the CDR3: TGTGCCAGCGATAGGTTCGGACTAGCGGGGAATGAGCAGTTCTTC.

This chain links TRBV12-3 or TRBV12-4 with TRBJ1-4; D gene ambiguous. V was cut by 3 bases and J by 4 bases, with 3 bases left in between. The CDR3 totals 12 residues. Written as DNA, the CDR3 is TGTGCCAGCAGTTTTAGTAATGAAAAACTGTTTTTT. It yields the protein CASSFSNEKLFF.

This clone was counted only a few times. The chain employs TRBV3-1 (or the pseudogene TRBV3-2) and TRBJ1-6; unclear D gene. CDR3 length equals 14 residues. Trimming stripped 0 bases from V and 10 bases from J, with 10 bases between. CDR1 is LGHDT, CDR2 YNNKEL, per germline (reference sequence). The CDR3 here is CASSQEESRSPLHF. CDR3 sequence (DNA): TGTGCCAGCAGCCAAGAGGAGAGCAGATCACCCCTCCACTTT.

The chain uses TRBV27 and TRBJ1-3, with TRBD1 as a possible D gene (5 bases). Germline loops: CDR1 MNHEY, CDR2 SMNVEV (reference sequence). There are 16 residues in the CDR3. Trimming shortened V by 0 bases and J by 2 bases, and 11 bases separated the two germline ends. The CDR3 here is CASSLSRDPPGNTIYF. The CDR3, as DNA: TGTGCCAGCAGTTTATCGCGGGACCCACCTGGAAACACCATATATTTT.